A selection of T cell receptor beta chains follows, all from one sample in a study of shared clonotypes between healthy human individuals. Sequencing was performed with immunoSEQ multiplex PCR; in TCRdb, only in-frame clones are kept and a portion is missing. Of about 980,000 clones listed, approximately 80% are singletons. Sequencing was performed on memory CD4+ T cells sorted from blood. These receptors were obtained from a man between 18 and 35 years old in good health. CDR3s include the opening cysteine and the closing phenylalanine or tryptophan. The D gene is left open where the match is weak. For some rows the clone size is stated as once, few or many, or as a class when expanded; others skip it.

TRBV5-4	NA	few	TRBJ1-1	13	TGTGCCAGCAGCGTACTGGCGAACACTGAAGCTTTCTTT	CASSVLANTEAFF
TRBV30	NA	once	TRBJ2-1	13	TGTGCCTGGAGTACGGACTCGTACAATGAGCAGTTCTTC	CAWSTDSYNEQFF
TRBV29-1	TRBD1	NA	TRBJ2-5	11	TGCAGCGTTAACAGGGGAGAGACCCAGTACTTC	CSVNRGETQYF
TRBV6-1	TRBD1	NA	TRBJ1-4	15	TGTGCCAGCAGTGAGACAGGGATAGTAACCGAAAAACTGTTTTTT	CASSETGIVTEKLFF
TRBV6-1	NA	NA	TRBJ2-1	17	TGTGCCAGCAGTGAAGCGGGGGGACTCAGCTCCTACAATGAGCAGTTCTTC	CASSEAGGLSSYNEQFF
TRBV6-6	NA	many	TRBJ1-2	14	TGTGCCAGCACCGAGTCCCAGTTGACCTATGGCTACACCTTC	CASTESQLTYGYTF
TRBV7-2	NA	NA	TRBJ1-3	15	TGTGCCAGCAGCTTAGAATTAGGGGATAGAAACACCATATATTTT	CASSLELGDRNTIYF
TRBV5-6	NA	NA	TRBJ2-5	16	TGTGCCAGCAGCCGGGGCCAGGGGAATATACAAGAGACCCAGTACTTC	CASSRGQGNIQETQYF
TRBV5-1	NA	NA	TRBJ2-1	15	TGCGCCAGCAGCTTGAAAGGGGGATTCGTGGATGAGCAGTTCTTC	CASSLKGGFVDEQFF
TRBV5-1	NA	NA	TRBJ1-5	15	TGCGCCAGCAGCTTGGGGGCCGGGATCAATCAGCCCCAGCATTTT	CASSLGAGINQPQHF
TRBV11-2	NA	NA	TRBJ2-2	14	TGTGCCAGCAGCCACTACGGGGGCACCGGGGAGCTGTTTTTT	CASSHYGGTGELFF
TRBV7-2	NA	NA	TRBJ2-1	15	TGTGCCAGCACGAAAGCGAGTACCCTGGGAAATGAGCAGTTCTTC	CASTKASTLGNEQFF
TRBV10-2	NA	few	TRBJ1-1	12	TGCGCCAGCAGACAGGGTCGCACTGAAGCTTTCTTT	CASRQGRTEAFF
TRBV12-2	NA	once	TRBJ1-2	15	TGTGCAAGTCGCTGGGGGACAGCATTCAACTATGGCTACACCTTC	CASRWGTAFNYGYTF
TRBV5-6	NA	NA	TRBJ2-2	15	TGTGCCAGCAGCTTGGGGCAAATGTTTTCCGGGGAGCTGTTTTTT	CASSLGQMFSGELFF
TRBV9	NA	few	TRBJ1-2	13	TGTGCCAGCAGCGTAGAGGGGGTTGGTGGCTACACCTTC	CASSVEGVGGYTF
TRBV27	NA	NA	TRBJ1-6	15	TGTGCCAGCAGTTTCACGGGGGGGGGCAATTCACCCCTCCACTTT	CASSFTGGGNSPLHF
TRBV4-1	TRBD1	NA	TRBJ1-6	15	TGCGCCAGCAGCCAAAGTTTAGGGGGCGGCTCACCCCTCCACTTT	CASSQSLGGGSPLHF
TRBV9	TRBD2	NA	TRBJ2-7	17	TGTGCCAGCAGCCCGGGACTAGCGGGGGTATCGGGTCGCGAGCAGTACTTC	CASSPGLAGVSGREQYF
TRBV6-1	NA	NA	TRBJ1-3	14	TGTGCCAGCAGTGTGGATTACTCTGGAAACACCATATATTTT	CASSVDYSGNTIYF
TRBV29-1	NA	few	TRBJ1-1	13	TGCAGCGTCATACAGGGTCGTCCCACTGAAGCTTTCTTT	CSVIQGRPTEAFF
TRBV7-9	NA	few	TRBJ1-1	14	TGTGCCAGCAGCTTAGCGTTGACACCTCGCGGGGCTTTCTTT	CASSLALTPRGAFF